This T cell receptor (beta chain) was captured by sequencing in a study of T cell responses to AZD1222 COVID-19 vaccine. Method: immunoSEQ multiplex PCR; TCRdb's copy keeps in-frame clones and lacks some. In the table there are 85,000 to 100,000 clones, roughly nine tenths of which are singletons. Sequenced material: peripheral blood, taken 28 days after the second AZD1222 dose. The sequence derives from an adult who received the AZD1222 COVID-19 vaccine.

CDR3 nucleotides: TGTGCCAGCAGCGGGGGACAGGGTCTGGAAGCTTTCTTT. Its protein is CASSGGQGLEAFF. The rearrangement uses TRBV5-4 and TRBJ1-1, with TRBD1 matching over 9 bases. J lost 8 bases, V lost 4 bases, and 6 bases had no gene match. There are 13 residues in the CDR3. Germline V gene data show CDR1 as SGHNT and CDR2 as YYREEE (reference sequence).